What follows are 5 T cell receptor beta chains derived from one specimen sequenced in a study of blood T cell repertoires in COVID-19. The data were produced by immunoSEQ multiplex PCR, yet TCRdb's version contains in-frame clones alone and is incomplete. Of more than 100,000 clones listed, around 86% are singletons. Sequencing was carried out using peripheral blood. Source of these receptors: a woman in her 70s with acute or convalescent COVID-19.

This clone has more than one count but fewer than ten. The genes are TRBV21-1 and TRBJ1-6; the DNA was not compared with TRBD1, the D call given in the table. TRBV21-1 is noted as a pseudogene. The CDR3 has 16 amino acids. The CDR3 nucleotides read TGTGCCAGCAGGTCAAAGCGGGCAGGGGGCAATTCACCCCTCCACTTT. Its translation is CASRSKRAGGNSPLHF.

The V gene is TRBV6-5, the J gene TRBJ2-3; D unclear. V gave up 3 bases and J gave up 0 bases, with 13 bases separating them. The CDR3 covers 16 residues. Germline-derived CDR1 and CDR2 are MNHEY and SVGAGI. DNA of the CDR3: TGTGCCAGCAGTTATGAGGTCTTTTCTAGCACAGATACGCAGTATTTT. As protein: CASSYEVFSSTDTQYF.

The chain recombines TRBV3-1 (or the pseudogene TRBV3-2) with TRBJ2-1; 7 positions match TRBD2. The CDR3 loop spans 15 amino acids. CDR1 is LGHDT and CDR2 is YNNKEL in the germline V gene (reference sequence). The V segment lost 1 base and the J segment 6 bases; nucleotides outside the gene matches: 6. The CDR3 protein is CASSQVGGVGNEQFF. The CDR3 region has the DNA TGTGCCAGCAGCCAAGTTGGGGGGGTGGGCAATGAGCAGTTCTTC.

The chain links TRBV9 to TRBJ1-1, with TRBD1 matching over 8 bases. CDR1 is SGDLS, CDR2 YYNGEE, per germline. This CDR3 is 14 amino acids long. V dropped 2 bases and J dropped 6; count of bases not matched to a gene: 6. In nucleotides, the CDR3 is TGTGCCAGCAGCGTGGAAAGACAGGGGCCTGAAGCTTTCTTT. Translated: CASSVERQGPEAFF.

The chain joins TRBV5-4 to TRBJ2-5; 11 nucleotides agree with TRBD2. The V and J ends lost 4 bases and 6 bases, in that order; junction bases with no gene match: 11. The germline V gene encodes CDR1 SGHNT and CDR2 YYREEE (reference sequence). The CDR3 extends over 16 amino acids. Here the CDR3 DNA reads TGTGCCAGCAGCCCAACTAGCGGGGGACCCCTTCAGACCCAGTACTTC. Translating gives CASSPTSGGPLQTQYF.